This entry lists 27 T cell receptor beta chains sequenced from one sample in a study of early T cells in non-severe SARS-CoV-2 infection. MiXCR was run by TCRdb on the 5' RACE reads, yielding one entry per CDR3 protein. Of approximately 56,000 distinct CDR3 sequences in the sample, around 8.4% were seen once. The sequenced material came from whole blood. These receptors all stem from an adult who was a healthcare worker with PCR-confirmed SARS-CoV-2 infection or an uninfected control (not recorded which).

This clonotype was recorded many times. The CDR3 bases are TGTGCCAGCAGTAGGGACAGCTTCAATCAGCCCCAGCATTTT. Protein sequence: CASSRDSFNQPQHF. The chain couples TRBV28 to TRBJ1-5, with 7 bases lining up with TRBD1. V lost 5 bases to trimming and J lost 3 bases; unmatched junction nucleotides: 4. Germline V CDR1 and CDR2: MDHEN, SYDVKM. CDR3 length: 14 amino acids.

This clonotype was seen more than once but under ten times. The genes are TRBV5-1 and TRBJ2-5, with 7 bases aligning to TRBD2. Germline loops: CDR1 SGHRS, CDR2 YFSETQ. The J segment lost 4 bases and the V segment lost 4 bases, leaving 10 bases of the junction unmatched. The CDR3 has 15 amino acids. CDR3 DNA sequence: TGCGCCAGCAGCCCCGGGGAGGGGCGAGGAGAGACCCAGTACTTC. Amino acid sequence: CASSPGEGRGETQYF.

There are many counts of this clonotype. J is TRBJ2-5 and V is TRBV30, with 8 nucleotides matching TRBD1. There are 15 residues in the CDR3. Per the germline V gene, CDR1 is GTSNPN and CDR2 is SVGIG (reference sequence). V gave up 0 bases and J gave up 5 bases; unmatched junction bases: 8. CDR3 protein: CAWSVSRGLGETQYF. CDR3 bases: TGTGCCTGGAGTGTAAGCAGGGGGCTCGGCGAGACCCAGTACTTC.

Ten or more counts support this clonotype. The chain couples TRBV7-3 to TRBJ1-1, with D perhaps matching TRBD1 (6 bases). The germline V gene has CDR1 SGHTA and CDR2 FQGTGA. V lost 2 bases, J lost 6 bases, and 13 bases lay in between. This CDR3 has 14 residues. The chain's CDR3 is CASSLGQGFSEAFF. CDR3 nucleotide sequence: TGTGCCAGCAGCTTAGGCCAGGGGTTTTCTGAAGCTTTCTTT. The full variable domain, in which reference TRBV7-3 and TRBJ1-1 provide the parts outside the CDR3, is GAGVSQTPSNKVTEKGKYVELRCDPISGHTALYWYRQSLGQGPEFLIYFQGTGAADDSGLPNDRFFAVRPEGSVSTLKIQRTERGDSAVYLCASSLGQGFSEAFFGQGTRLTVV.

This clonotype has ten or more counts. The chain combines TRBV7-2 with TRBJ2-1; TRBD2 aligns across 7 bases. V lost 5 bases and J lost 3; bases outside the gene matches: 7. The CDR3 totals 15 residues. CDR1 and CDR2 (germline): SGHTA, FQGNSA. DNA of the CDR3: TGTGCCAGCAGCCCCACTAGCGATCACTACAATGAGCAGTTCTTC. Translated, it gives CASSPTSDHYNEQFF.

This clonotype is medium-sized (0.01 to 0.1%) in the sample. The V call is TRBV24-1, the J call TRBJ2-1; TRBD1 aligns across 9 bases. Germline assignment: CDR1 KGHDR and CDR2 SFDVKD. V was pared by 10 bases and J by 4 bases, with 19 bases of the junction left unmatched. This CDR3 is built from 18 residues. DNA of the CDR3: TGTGCCACGGCAAGCCTTCGGACAGGGGTACCCAGTTACAATGAGCAGTTCTTC. It encodes CATASLRTGVPSYNEQFF.

The rearrangement joins TRBV7-2 to TRBJ2-3, with D unclear. The length of the CDR3 is 13 residues. Trimming left V 4 bases short and J 6 bases short, with 11 bases between. Germline CDR1 and CDR2: SGHTA and FQGNSA. The CDR3 here is CASSSLVLDTQYF. The DNA of the CDR3 is TGTGCCAGCAGCTCCCTGGTGTTGGATACGCAGTATTTT.

This clonotype was observed at least ten times. The CDR3 here is CASSFGLGGNTEAFF. CDR3 bases: TGTGCCAGCAGTTTTGGTCTGGGGGGAAACACTGAAGCTTTCTTT. The V gene is TRBV27, the J gene TRBJ1-1, with D perhaps TRBD1 (5 bases). The CDR3 is 15 residues long. Germline lookup yields CDR1 MNHEY and CDR2 SMNVEV (reference sequence). The germline V and J ends were trimmed by 3 bases and 2 bases, with 13 bases remaining between them.

This chain links TRBV29-1 with TRBJ2-2, with 7 nucleotides matching TRBD1. V shed 7 bases, J shed 4 bases, and the junction held 12 bases outside the gene matches. This CDR3 comprises 15 residues. Germline V gene data show CDR1 as SQVTM and CDR2 as ANQGSEA. The CDR3 protein is CSARPPGQSTGELFF. CDR3 DNA sequence: TGCAGCGCAAGACCCCCGGGACAGTCCACCGGGGAGCTGTTTTTT.

This clonotype was picked up a small number of times. V and J are TRBV4-3 and TRBJ2-5, with TRBD2 matching over 8 bases. The V segment lost 1 base and the J segment 3 bases; nucleotides outside the gene matches: 7. The CDR3 loop spans 16 amino acids. The germline gives CDR1 LGHNA, CDR2 YSLEER. CDR3 region: CASSQVSGGPEETQYF. The CDR3 DNA reads as TGCGCCAGCAGCCAAGTCTCGGGAGGGCCCGAAGAGACCCAGTACTTC.

This clonotype was counted ten times or more. The chain is built from TRBV27 and TRBJ2-2; TRBD1 aligns across 8 bases. From germline, CDR1 is MNHEY and CDR2 SMNVEV (reference sequence). The CDR3 is 17 amino acids. The V gene end was trimmed by 7 bases and the J gene end by 2 bases; junction bases not matched to a gene: 12. CDR3 region: CASTTLLRGRNTGELFF. CDR3 nucleotides: TGTGCCAGCACCACACTCCTCAGGGGGCGAAACACCGGGGAGCTGTTTTTT.

In this sample, this clonotype turned up a few times. The chain recombines TRBV7-6 with TRBJ1-2; 7 positions agree with TRBD1. The length of the CDR3 is 13 residues. CDR1 SGHVS and CDR2 FNYEAQ come from the germline V gene. Trimming took 1 base from V and 6 from J; bases not matched to a gene: 2. CDR3 in DNA: TGTGCCAGCAGCTTAGTGACAGGGAATGGCTACACCTTC. It is translated as CASSLVTGNGYTF.

This clonotype appeared a few times. V is TRBV29-1 and J is TRBJ1-1; possibly TRBD1 for D (6 bases). V shed 3 bases and J shed 1 base, with 12 bases lying between them. This CDR3 is 14 amino acids long. CDR1 and CDR2 (germline): SQVTM, ANQGSEA. CDR3 amino acids: CSVDQRRGNTEAFF. The CDR3 coding sequence is TGCAGCGTTGACCAGCGCAGGGGGAACACTGAAGCTTTCTTT. The entire variable domain, with the rest obtained from reference TRBV29-1 and TRBJ1-1, is as follows: SAVISQKPSRDICQRGTSLTIQCQVDSQVTMMFWYRQQPGQSLTLIATANQGSEATYESGFVIDKFPISRPNLTFSTLTVSNMSPEDSSIYLCSVDQRRGNTEAFFGQGTRLTVV.

V and J are TRBV11-2 and TRBJ2-7; no reliable D call. CDR3 length equals 14 residues. V lost 0 bases and J lost 1, with 7 bases in between. Germline assignment: CDR1 SGHAT and CDR2 FQNNGV. The CDR3: CASSLEGGSYEQYF. The CDR3 coding sequence is TGTGCCAGCAGCTTAGAAGGCGGTTCCTACGAGCAGTACTTC.

This clonotype was counted many times. The J gene is TRBJ1-5, the V gene TRBV20-1; possible D gene TRBD1, 5 bases. The CDR3 is 15 residues long. V lost 5 bases, J lost 0 bases, and 14 bases lay in between. CDR1 and CDR2 (germline): DFQATT, SNEGSKA (reference sequence). CDR3: CSAPDSLYSNQPQHF. DNA for the CDR3: TGCAGTGCTCCCGACAGCCTCTATAGCAATCAGCCCCAGCATTTT.

This clonotype appeared many times. The rearrangement joins TRBV6-2 or TRBV6-3 to TRBJ2-5, with D possibly being TRBD1 (5 bases). V was cut by 0 bases and J by 1 base, with 9 bases left in between. The CDR3 sequence is 15 residues long. The germline gives CDR1 MNHEY, CDR2 SVGEGT. The chain's CDR3 is CASSYSFDSQETQYF. DNA of the CDR3: TGTGCCAGCAGTTACTCGTTTGACAGCCAAGAGACCCAGTACTTC.

In this sample, this clonotype turned up many times. The chain recombines TRBV24-1 with TRBJ2-3; 9 nucleotides line up with TRBD2. Germline CDR1 KGHDR, CDR2 SFDVKD. The CDR3 is made up of 16 amino acids. J was trimmed by 2 bases and V by 4 bases; bases with no gene match: 6. The CDR3 protein is CATSDPTSGYTDTQYF. In DNA form, the CDR3 reads TGTGCCACCAGTGACCCGACTAGCGGATACACAGATACGCAGTATTTT.

This clonotype was found many times. The rearrangement uses TRBV30 and TRBJ2-3; D is uncertain. Germline V lookup: CDR1 GTSNPN, CDR2 SVGIG (reference sequence). The germline V and J ends were trimmed by 2 bases and 0 bases, with 6 bases remaining between them. The CDR3 covers 13 residues. The CDR3 nucleotides are TGTGCCTGGAGTTTTTCTAGCACAGATACGCAGTATTTT. This sequence encodes CAWSFSSTDTQYF.

This clonotype was seen ten or more times. This rearrangement joins TRBV14 to TRBJ2-7; 9 bases agree with TRBD1. The CDR3 consists of 15 residues. Looked up from germline, CDR1 is SGHDN and CDR2 is FVKESK. Germline trimming cut 4 bases from V and 6 bases from J; bases unmatched to any gene: 10. This chain's CDR3 is CASSPSGTGLSEQYF. For the CDR3, the DNA is TGTGCCAGCAGCCCCTCCGGGACAGGGTTGTCCGAGCAGTACTTC.

This clonotype was seen ten or more times. This chain connects TRBV19 to TRBJ2-5, with D perhaps matching TRBD2 (6 bases). The CDR3 loop spans 13 amino acids. V lost 8 bases, J lost 7 bases, and 17 bases lay in between. Germline V gene data show CDR1 as LNHDA and CDR2 as SQIVND (reference sequence). The CDR3 DNA reads as TGTGCCAGTGGAGGACTGGAGGGCGGGACCCAGTACTTC. This translates into CASGGLEGGTQYF.

In this sample, this clonotype turned up many times. V and J are TRBV7-9 and TRBJ2-1; D is ambiguous. The CDR3 has 13 amino acids. Looked up from germline, CDR1 is SEHNR and CDR2 is FQNEAQ (reference sequence). Trimming took off 1 base at V and 8 bases at J, with 9 bases between the two ends. This CDR3 is CASSLVPIDEQFF. CDR3 nucleotide sequence: TGTGCCAGCAGCTTAGTTCCTATCGATGAGCAGTTCTTC.

This clonotype was recorded a few times. An end of the junction differs from the germline gene, which may be a read error. This chain uses TRBV27 with TRBJ2-1; 7 nucleotides align to TRBD1. The CDR3 extends over 14 amino acids. Germline values: CDR1 MNHEY, CDR2 SMNVEV (reference sequence). The CDR3 DNA follows: TGTGCCAGCAGTCTATCCTCTCAGGGGACAGTACAGTTCTTC. Protein product: CASSLSSQGTVQFF.

This clonotype appeared a few times. V is TRBV2 and J is TRBJ2-3; 8 nucleotides align to TRBD1. J was trimmed by 3 bases and V by 6 bases; bases with no gene match: 5. CDR1 SNHLY and CDR2 FYNNEI come from the germline V gene. This CDR3 contains 14 residues. This chain's CDR3 is CASRGQAGTDTQYF. The CDR3 DNA is TGTGCCAGCAGGGGACAGGCCGGAACAGATACGCAGTATTTT.

The chain carries TRBV12-3 or TRBV12-4 and TRBJ2-7, with 8 bases matching TRBD1. The V gene end was trimmed by 5 bases and the J gene end by 5 bases; junction bases not matched to a gene: 5. The CDR3 spans 13 residues. The DNA of the CDR3 is TGTGCCAGCAGTCAAGACAGGGGACACGAGCAGTACTTC. Its protein product is CASSQDRGHEQYF.

This clonotype was found many times. The chain couples TRBV11-2 to TRBJ2-3; 9 bases are a match to TRBD1. Germline V gene data show CDR1 as SGHAT and CDR2 as FQNNGV. The trim removed 4 bases at V and 3 bases at J, leaving 17 bases unmatched. The CDR3 is 19 residues long. Written as DNA, the CDR3 is TGTGCCAGCAGCTCTTTCCCCGAGCAAGCGGGACAGGGAACAGATACGCAGTATTTT. Amino acid sequence: CASSSFPEQAGQGTDTQYF.

The sample holds many counts of this clonotype. The chain is built from TRBV29-1 and TRBJ1-5; a weak D match, TRBD1 (5 bases). The CDR3 covers 13 residues. Germline lookup yields CDR1 SQVTM and CDR2 ANQGSEA. Trimming removed 5 bases at V and 5 bases at J, with 13 bases between. The DNA for the CDR3 is TGCAGCGTTTCTCAGGGTAAAGATCAGCCCCAGCATTTT. This encodes CSVSQGKDQPQHF.

By sample share, this clonotype is medium-sized. The chain carries TRBV7-9 and TRBJ2-3; either TRBD1 or TRBD2 may supply D (5 bases each). The CDR3 length is 12 residues. Germline loops: CDR1 SEHNR, CDR2 FQNEAQ (reference sequence). The V end lost 4 bases, the J end lost 9 bases, and 11 bases lay between the germline ends. CDR3: CASSSGRGTQYF. In nucleotides, the CDR3 is TGTGCCAGCAGCTCAGGACGGGGCACGCAGTATTTT.